This is a list of T cell receptor beta chains from one sample in a study of a mutant IDH1 vaccine in newly diagnosed glioma. TCRdb keeps only in-frame clones here, not all; method: immunoSEQ multiplex PCR. The sample has approximately 64,000 clones, about 81% seen once. These receptors' antigens are unknown. The input for sequencing was PBMCs, taken from a glioma patient whose treatment included an IDH1 peptide vaccine. The receptor source for this set is a woman aged 50 to 60 with glioma. The CDR3 runs from the conserved cysteine through the conserved F or W. Each record gives: J gene, V gene, clone size, D gene, CDR3 DNA, CDR3 protein. A D gene is named only where the DNA matches it firmly. Expanded clones get a size class; other rows say once, few or many, or leave the size out.

j_gene: TRBJ2-1
v_gene: TRBV2
abundance: NA
d_gene: TRBD1
CDR3nt: TGTGCCAGCAGAGACCGGACAGGGGGCTACAATGAGCAGTTCTTC
CDR3aa: CASRDRTGGYNEQFF

j_gene: TRBJ1-4
v_gene: TRBV5-1
abundance: NA
d_gene: NA
CDR3nt: TGCGCCAGCAGGTTAGACGTCCAGGGAGGTGAAAAACTGTTTTTT
CDR3aa: CASRLDVQGGEKLFF

j_gene: TRBJ2-7
v_gene: TRBV2
abundance: NA
d_gene: TRBD1
CDR3nt: TGTGCCAGCAGCTGGACAGGGTCCTACGAGCAGTACTTC
CDR3aa: CASSWTGSYEQYF

j_gene: TRBJ1-6
v_gene: TRBV6-5
abundance: NA
d_gene: NA
CDR3nt: TGTGCCACCACCGACAATTCACCCCTCCACTTT
CDR3aa: CATTDNSPLHF

j_gene: TRBJ1-1
v_gene: TRBV10-3
abundance: NA
d_gene: NA
CDR3nt: TGTGCCATCACGAACAGCCTCATGAACACTGAAGCTTTCTTT
CDR3aa: CAITNSLMNTEAFF

j_gene: TRBJ2-1
v_gene: TRBV4-1
abundance: NA
d_gene: TRBD2
CDR3nt: TGCGCCAGCAGCTCTCCGAGCGGGGGGGCTAACAATGAGCAGTTCTTC
CDR3aa: CASSSPSGGANNEQFF

j_gene: TRBJ1-1
v_gene: TRBV6-1
abundance: once
d_gene: NA
CDR3nt: TGTGCCAGCAGCTTAGGACAGAGGACTGAAGCTTTCTTT
CDR3aa: CASSLGQRTEAFF

j_gene: TRBJ1-4
v_gene: TRBV6-6
abundance: NA
d_gene: NA
CDR3nt: TGTGCCAGCGGCGGAAGGGGGGACGGTGAAAAACTGTTTTTT
CDR3aa: CASGGRGDGEKLFF

j_gene: TRBJ2-2
v_gene: TRBV7-2
abundance: NA
d_gene: NA
CDR3nt: TGTGCCAGCAGCTTAGGACCTCTGAACACCGGGGAGCTGTTTTTT
CDR3aa: CASSLGPLNTGELFF

j_gene: TRBJ2-2
v_gene: TRBV5-5
abundance: NA
d_gene: NA
CDR3nt: TGTGCCAGCAGCTTGAGTGCCCTCCAAATACACACCGGGGAGCTGTTTTTT
CDR3aa: CASSLSALQIHTGELFF

j_gene: TRBJ1-5
v_gene: TRBV7-2
abundance: NA
d_gene: NA
CDR3nt: TGTGCCAGCAGCTTAGGTTCAGGCAACCAGCCCCAGCATTTT
CDR3aa: CASSLGSGNQPQHF

j_gene: TRBJ1-3
v_gene: TRBV7-2
abundance: NA
d_gene: NA
CDR3nt: TGTGCCAGCAGCTTAGGTGAGGCCTCTGGAAACACCATATATTTT
CDR3aa: CASSLGEASGNTIYF

j_gene: TRBJ1-1
v_gene: TRBV6-1
abundance: once
d_gene: NA
CDR3nt: TGTGCCAGCAGTGCACCGGGCTACAAAAAGTCTGAAGCTTTCTTT
CDR3aa: CASSAPGYKKSEAFF

j_gene: TRBJ2-5
v_gene: TRBV2
abundance: NA
d_gene: NA
CDR3nt: TGTGCCAGCAGTGAAGCCCGAGGGGGAGAGACCCAGTACTTC
CDR3aa: CASSEARGGETQYF

j_gene: TRBJ1-1
v_gene: TRBV27
abundance: once
d_gene: TRBD1
CDR3nt: TGTGCCAGCGCACGACAGGGGGGGAACACTGAAGCTTTCTTT
CDR3aa: CASARQGGNTEAFF

j_gene: TRBJ1-1
v_gene: TRBV19
abundance: NA
d_gene: NA
CDR3nt: TGTGCCAGTAGTCCAACTTGGTCGAACACTGAAGCTTTCTTT
CDR3aa: CASSPTWSNTEAFF

j_gene: TRBJ2-5
v_gene: TRBV18
abundance: NA
d_gene: NA
CDR3nt: TGTGCCAGCTCACCACCGTTAACAGGTCAAGAGACCCAGTACTTC
CDR3aa: CASSPPLTGQETQYF

j_gene: TRBJ2-2
v_gene: TRBV9
abundance: NA
d_gene: NA
CDR3nt: TGTGCCAGCAGCGTTGCGGGGCCTCCCAACACCGGGGAGCTGTTTTTT
CDR3aa: CASSVAGPPNTGELFF

j_gene: TRBJ1-6
v_gene: TRBV19
abundance: NA
d_gene: TRBD1
CDR3nt: TGTGCCAGTAGGGCCGAGGACAGGCCGAGCTCCTATAATTCACCCCTCCACTTT
CDR3aa: CASRAEDRPSSYNSPLHF

j_gene: TRBJ1-1
v_gene: TRBV5-1
abundance: NA
d_gene: TRBD1
CDR3nt: TGCGCCAGCAGCTGGGGGACAGGTGACACTGAAGCTTTCTTT
CDR3aa: CASSWGTGDTEAFF

j_gene: TRBJ2-2
v_gene: TRBV4-1
abundance: NA
d_gene: NA
CDR3nt: TGCGCCAGCAGCCAAGATCCCCTCGTGGGGGCCGGGGAGCTGTTTTTT
CDR3aa: CASSQDPLVGAGELFF

j_gene: TRBJ2-3
v_gene: TRBV9
abundance: NA
d_gene: TRBD1
CDR3nt: TGTGCCAGCAGCGCGGGGGGACAGGGAGGAGATACGCAGTATTTT
CDR3aa: CASSAGGQGGDTQYF

j_gene: TRBJ1-1
v_gene: TRBV6-5
abundance: few
d_gene: NA
CDR3nt: TGTGCCAGCAGTCCACAGGGTGGCACTGAAGCTTTCTTT
CDR3aa: CASSPQGGTEAFF

j_gene: TRBJ2-2
v_gene: TRBV7-9
abundance: NA
d_gene: NA
CDR3nt: TGTGCCAGCAGCCCCCGGGCCCGGCCAACTAACACCGGGGAGCTGTTTTTT
CDR3aa: CASSPRARPTNTGELFF

j_gene: TRBJ2-3
v_gene: TRBV5-4
abundance: NA
d_gene: NA
CDR3nt: TGTGCCAGCAGCACCGGGGACACAGATACGCAGTATTTT
CDR3aa: CASSTGDTDTQYF

j_gene: TRBJ1-2
v_gene: TRBV7-9
abundance: NA
d_gene: TRBD1
CDR3nt: TGTGCCAGCAGCGCGACAGGGGTCGGCTATGGCTACACCTTC
CDR3aa: CASSATGVGYGYTF

j_gene: TRBJ2-7
v_gene: TRBV5-4
abundance: NA
d_gene: NA
CDR3nt: TGTGCCAGCAGCGTGGGGAACGGACCATGGGCTTACGAGCAGTACTTC
CDR3aa: CASSVGNGPWAYEQYF

j_gene: TRBJ1-1
v_gene: TRBV6-1
abundance: NA
d_gene: NA
CDR3nt: TGTGCCAGCAGTGAAGAGGGGGGGGGAAAGACTGAAGCTTTCTTT
CDR3aa: CASSEEGGGKTEAFF

j_gene: TRBJ2-2
v_gene: TRBV13
abundance: NA
d_gene: TRBD2
CDR3nt: TGTGCCAGCAGCTCCTCCGCGGGAATAGCGGGGGTAACCGGGGAGCTGTTTTTT
CDR3aa: CASSSSAGIAGVTGELFF

j_gene: TRBJ2-5
v_gene: TRBV25-1
abundance: NA
d_gene: NA
CDR3nt: TGTGCCAGCAGGGGTGGAGGAGGGACAGAGACCCAGTACTTC
CDR3aa: CASRGGGGTETQYF

j_gene: TRBJ1-4
v_gene: TRBV6-5
abundance: NA
d_gene: NA
CDR3nt: TGTGCCAGCAGTTACTCACCAGGGACCCATGAAAAACTGTTTTTT
CDR3aa: CASSYSPGTHEKLFF

j_gene: TRBJ1-2
v_gene: TRBV5-4
abundance: NA
d_gene: NA
CDR3nt: TGTGCCAGCAGCCCTGAAAGGGGCTACGTCAACTATGGCTACACCTTC
CDR3aa: CASSPERGYVNYGYTF

j_gene: TRBJ2-6
v_gene: TRBV18
abundance: NA
d_gene: NA
CDR3nt: TGTGCCAGCTCACCCCCTATCTCGGGGGCCAACGTCCTGACTTTC
CDR3aa: CASSPPISGANVLTF

j_gene: TRBJ2-1
v_gene: TRBV29-1
abundance: NA
d_gene: NA
CDR3nt: TGCAGCGCTTATGCAGGGGCCATTCCCTCCTACAATGAGCAGTTCTTC
CDR3aa: CSAYAGAIPSYNEQFF

j_gene: TRBJ2-5
v_gene: TRBV9
abundance: NA
d_gene: NA
CDR3nt: TGTGCCAGCAGCCCCAAACGCGGGGACGTTATGCAGACCCAGTACTTC
CDR3aa: CASSPKRGDVMQTQYF

j_gene: TRBJ1-3
v_gene: TRBV28
abundance: NA
d_gene: NA
CDR3nt: TGTGCCAGCAGTTTTGGCCAGGGAGGATCTGGAAACACCATATATTTT
CDR3aa: CASSFGQGGSGNTIYF

j_gene: TRBJ1-2
v_gene: TRBV9
abundance: NA
d_gene: NA
CDR3nt: TGTGCCAGCAGCGTAAATTCTATGACGAGCTATGGCTACACCTTC
CDR3aa: CASSVNSMTSYGYTF

j_gene: TRBJ2-7
v_gene: TRBV5-1
abundance: NA
d_gene: NA
CDR3nt: TGCGCCAGCAGCTTGGGGCTGGATCTCAGCTCCTACGAGCAGTACTTC
CDR3aa: CASSLGLDLSSYEQYF

j_gene: TRBJ1-1
v_gene: TRBV6-6
abundance: NA
d_gene: NA
CDR3nt: TGTGCCAGCAAGGACAGATTGAACACTGAAGCTTTCTTT
CDR3aa: CASKDRLNTEAFF

j_gene: TRBJ1-1
v_gene: TRBV15
abundance: few
d_gene: TRBD1
CDR3nt: TGTGCCACCAGCAGAGGGGGACAGGGGAACACTGAAGCTTTCTTT
CDR3aa: CATSRGGQGNTEAFF

j_gene: TRBJ1-1
v_gene: TRBV30
abundance: NA
d_gene: NA
CDR3nt: TGTGCCTGGAGTGTAAAGCCTAGTTCCGTTGAAGCTTTCTTT
CDR3aa: CAWSVKPSSVEAFF

j_gene: TRBJ1-5
v_gene: TRBV2
abundance: NA
d_gene: NA
CDR3nt: TGTGCCAGCAGGGCGGAGCGAGATCAGCCCCAGCATTTT
CDR3aa: CASRAERDQPQHF

j_gene: TRBJ2-7
v_gene: TRBV20-1
abundance: once
d_gene: NA
CDR3nt: TGCAGTGCGGACAGAGGGGAGCAGTACTTC
CDR3aa: CSADRGEQYF

j_gene: TRBJ2-3
v_gene: TRBV6-1
abundance: few
d_gene: NA
CDR3nt: TGTGCCAGCAGTGAAGATGTCAGACGATCCACAGATACGCAGTATTTT
CDR3aa: CASSEDVRRSTDTQYF

j_gene: TRBJ1-1
v_gene: TRBV5-1
abundance: NA
d_gene: TRBD1
CDR3nt: TGCGCCAGCAGCTTGCGACAGGGGAACACTGAAGCTTTCTTT
CDR3aa: CASSLRQGNTEAFF

j_gene: TRBJ1-3
v_gene: TRBV15
abundance: NA
d_gene: TRBD1
CDR3nt: TGTGCCACCAGCAGAGATGGACAGGTAATCGGAAACACCATATATTTT
CDR3aa: CATSRDGQVIGNTIYF

j_gene: TRBJ2-5
v_gene: TRBV7-2
abundance: NA
d_gene: TRBD2
CDR3nt: TGTGCCAGCAGCTTAGTGACTAGCGGGGGGGCCCGGGAGACCCAGTACTTC
CDR3aa: CASSLVTSGGARETQYF

j_gene: TRBJ2-7
v_gene: TRBV10-3
abundance: NA
d_gene: NA
CDR3nt: TGTGCCACCCTCCCAACAGGGCCTCCCTACGAGCAGTACTTC
CDR3aa: CATLPTGPPYEQYF

j_gene: TRBJ2-1
v_gene: TRBV5-1
abundance: NA
d_gene: TRBD2
CDR3nt: TGCGCCAGCAGCCACAGGACGGGAGGCAATGAGCAGTTCTTC
CDR3aa: CASSHRTGGNEQFF